This T cell receptor (beta chain) was found in a study of blood T cell repertoires in COVID-19. Study context: Italy, Spain and the United States were the sources of the convalescent and acute COVID-19 samples.

Participant ages covered roughly 18 to 89 years across 24 US areas. Cohort 3 donors were reported recovered after two negative PCRs, clearance, or symptom resolution. Generated by immunoSEQ multiplex PCR, the TCRdb table keeps only in-frame clones and is missing some. Found here are about 130,000 clones, about 80% of them singletons; the top ten hold over 9%. The sample was PBMCs or T cells enriched from blood (not recorded which). The source of this sequence is a man aged 50 or older who had recovered from COVID-19.

The chain's CDR3 is CASSQDSYGGMGEKLFF. The DNA for the CDR3 is TGCGCCAGCAGCCAAGATTCTTATGGGGGGATGGGTGAAAAACTGTTTTTT. V usage is TRBV4-3 and J usage is TRBJ1-4; tentatively, D is TRBD1 (5 bases). The CDR3 is 17 residues long. Germline CDR1 is LGHNA and CDR2 is YSLEER. The ends were cut back, 0 bases at V and 7 bases at J, with 18 bases in the middle.